Below are 12 T cell receptor beta chains sequenced from a single sample in a study of T cells in tuberculosis. TCRdb's copy holds only in-frame clones and misses some; the assay was immunoSEQ multiplex PCR. The sample has around 26,000 clones, approximately 92% seen once. The material sequenced was PBMCs. The receptors here all came from a donor between 10 and 35 years old with latent tuberculosis or without tuberculosis infection. Some clones in this sample may be carry-over from other donors' samples.

V is TRBV5-1 and J is TRBJ1-1; 10 bases agree with TRBD1. In germline, CDR1 is SGHRS, CDR2 YFSETQ. Unmatched junction bases numbered 11, after V lost 5 bases and J lost 4 bases. This CDR3 is 16 amino acids long. The CDR3, as DNA: TGCGCCAGCAGTTTGCTACCTCGGACAGGGGGCACTGAAGCTTTCTTT. Its translation is CASSLLPRTGGTEAFF.

The gene calls are TRBV30 and TRBJ2-7; tentatively, D is TRBD1 (6 bases). The V end lost 5 bases, the J end lost 4 bases, and 12 bases lay between the germline ends. The CDR3 has 12 residues. Germline V gene lookup returns CDR1 GTSNPN and CDR2 SVGIG (reference sequence). CDR3 DNA: TGTGCCTGGGCAGGGGCCCCATACGAGCAGTACTTC. Its protein product is CAWAGAPYEQYF.

The chain carries TRBV7-8 and TRBJ1-6, with a possible D match to TRBD1 (5 bases). This CDR3 is built from 17 residues. In germline, CDR1 is SGHVS, CDR2 FQNEAQ. V lost 2 bases and J lost 7, with 18 bases in between. The CDR3 DNA is TGTGCCAGCAGCTTAAGGCCGCGGGGGTTAGGGAATTCACCCCTCCACTTT. Translating gives CASSLRPRGLGNSPLHF. The full variable domain, with the rest looked up from reference TRBV7-8 and TRBJ1-6, is GAGVSQSPRYKVAKRGQDVALRCDPISGHVSLFWYQQALGQGPEFLTYFQNEAQLDKSGLPSDRFFAERPEGSVSTLKIQRTQQEDSAVYLCASSLRPRGLGNSPLHFGNGTRLTVT.

This chain links TRBV18 with TRBJ2-7; 10 positions agree with TRBD1. Trimming at V came to 8 bases and at J to 4 bases, leaving 14 bases not matched to a gene. CDR3 length: 16 amino acids. Germline loops: CDR1 KGHSH, CDR2 LQKENI. CDR3 residues: CASQQSRDRGLYEQYF. CDR3 nucleotide sequence: TGTGCCAGCCAACAGAGCAGGGACAGGGGTTTGTACGAGCAGTACTTC.

This chain connects TRBV29-1 to TRBJ1-1; D is unclear. Germline V CDR1 and CDR2: SQVTM, ANQGSEA. This CDR3 contains 11 residues. V was clipped by 7 bases and J by 5 bases, with 11 bases between them. CDR3 protein: CSARVRTEAFF. CDR3 DNA: TGCAGCGCTCGGGTGAGGACTGAAGCTTTCTTT.

The genes are TRBV19 and TRBJ2-7; TRBD2 might be the D (6 bases). The CDR3 sequence is 14 residues long. The V end lost 5 bases, the J end lost 0 bases, and 11 bases lay between the germline ends. Germline CDR1 reads LNHDA; CDR2 reads SQIVND (reference sequence). The chain's CDR3 is CASSRTSSSYEQYF. The CDR3 bases are TGTGCCAGTAGTCGAACTAGCAGCTCCTACGAGCAGTACTTC.

V gene TRBV7-8 combines with J gene TRBJ2-1, with 8 bases fitting TRBD2. Losses at the gene ends were 8 bases for V and 6 bases for J; bases not matched to a gene: 9. The CDR3 runs to 14 residues. Germline V CDR1 and CDR2: SGHVS, FQNEAQ. The CDR3 DNA sequence: TGTGCCAGCCGGGGGACTAGGCTCTCCAATGAGCAGTTCTTC. Translating gives CASRGTRLSNEQFF.

This chain links TRBV29-1 with TRBJ1-5; 9 nucleotides align to TRBD1. Germline V gene sequence: CDR1 SQVTM, CDR2 ANQGSEA. The CDR3 extends over 14 amino acids. The V gene end was trimmed by 4 bases and the J gene end by 6 bases; junction bases not matched to a gene: 7. CDR3 nucleotides: TGCAGCGTTGCAGATACAGGGGGCAGTCAGCCCCAGCATTTT. It translates to CSVADTGGSQPQHF.

The J gene is TRBJ1-2, the V gene TRBV7-9; D unresolved. Trimming took 3 bases from V and 3 from J, leaving 5 bases between them. The germline CDR1 and CDR2 sequences are SEHNR and FQNEAQ (reference sequence). There are 12 residues in the CDR3. The chain's CDR3 is CASSLSDYGYTF. In nucleotides, the CDR3 is TGTGCCAGCAGCTTGTCGGACTATGGCTACACCTTC.

This chain links TRBV7-9 with TRBJ2-1; D possibly corresponds to TRBD1 (6 bases). CDR3 length: 15 residues. Trimming removed 3 bases from V and 4 bases from J, with 13 bases in between. Germline CDR1 is SEHNR and CDR2 is FQNEAQ (reference sequence). CDR3 DNA sequence: TGTGCCAGCAGCTTTCTCACAGGGATGTACAATGAGCAGTTCTTC. This encodes CASSFLTGMYNEQFF.

On this clone itself: One end of the junction is discordant with germline, which a read error may explain. This sequence joins TRBV27 and TRBJ2-1; TRBD1 is a possible D gene (5 bases). The CDR3 spans 15 residues. CDR1 and CDR2 from the germline V gene are MNHEY and SMNVEV (reference sequence). The CDR3 nucleotides are TGTGCCAACAGTTTATGGGCCGGACACTACAATGAGCAGTTCTTC. Protein: CANSLWAGHYNEQFF.

The rearrangement links TRBV5-1 to TRBJ2-7; 10 bases line up with TRBD1. J was trimmed by 2 bases and V by 0 bases; bases with no gene match: 8. The CDR3 spans 17 residues. In germline, CDR1 is SGHRS, CDR2 YFSETQ. The chain's CDR3 is CASSLGHRQGATYEQYF. The CDR3 region has the DNA TGCGCCAGCAGCTTGGGCCATCGACAGGGGGCGACCTACGAGCAGTACTTC.